The 2 T cell receptor beta chains below all came from one sample that was sequenced in a study of T cells after posttransplantation cyclophosphamide. Cyclophosphamide on days +3 and +4 followed busulfan-fludarabine conditioning and a marrow graft. The data were produced by immunoSEQ multiplex PCR, yet TCRdb's version contains in-frame clones alone and is incomplete. The sample shows around 10,000 clones, none of them appearing just once. The sequencing used PBMCs, collected after allogeneic stem cell transplant with posttransplant cyclophosphamide. The receptors were sampled from a female patient between 40 and 50 years old who received an allogeneic stem cell transplant from a related donor, was CMV-positive, and had no GVHD. Part of the T cell pool may stem from the graft donor.

In this sample, this clone turned up many times. This rearrangement joins TRBV2 to TRBJ1-2, with TRBD1 identical over 9 bases. V shed 0 bases and J 8 bases; nucleotides not matched to a gene: 7. This CDR3 is 15 amino acids long. Germline V gene sequence: CDR1 SNHLY, CDR2 FYNNEI. The CDR3 nucleotides are TGTGCCAGCAGTGAAGCGCAACAGGGGGCGAGGGGCTACACCTTC. This sequence encodes CASSEAQQGARGYTF. Filled out from reference TRBV2 and TRBJ1-2, the complete variable domain reads EPEVTQTPSHQVTQMGQEVILRCVPISNHLYFYWYRQILGQKVEFLVSFYNNEISEKSEIFDDQFSVERPDGSNFTLKIRSTKLEDSAMYFCASSEAQQGARGYTFGSGTRLTVV.

This clone counts as medium-sized. The rearrangement uses TRBV11-2 and TRBJ2-1; D possibly corresponds to TRBD2 (5 bases). The CDR3 covers 15 residues. V was cut by 4 bases and J by 3 bases, with 13 bases left in between. The germline V gene has CDR1 SGHAT and CDR2 FQNNGV. Here the CDR3 reads CASSSRTGGYNEQFF. In DNA, the CDR3 is TGTGCCAGCAGCTCACGGACTGGAGGCTACAATGAGCAGTTCTTC.